This TCR beta chain originates from a study of blood T cell repertoires in COVID-19. Study context: Samples came from the United States, Italy and Spain, spanning acute and convalescent COVID-19.

The V end was cut by 6 bases, the J end by 5 bases, with 19 bases between. The CDR3 covers 15 residues. Per germline, CDR1 MNHNY and CDR2 SVGAGI (reference sequence). Within the sample, this clone is medium-sized. Per the original data handling: Amplification of reference gene primers provided the estimated nucleated cell counts. TCRdb's table, derived via immunoSEQ multiplex PCR, lists solely in-frame clones and lacks some. The V and J calls and clone size are taken from that table; D and trimming were inferred from the DNA. The sample shows some 90,000 clones, 89% of them seen only once. Sequenced sample: peripheral blood. This clonotype was obtained from a man in his forties or fifties with acute or convalescent COVID-19. The chain has TRBV6-6 and TRBJ1-1; D remains ambiguous. DNA of the CDR3: TGTGCCAGCAGCCCAACCCCCTGGGGAGGTACTGAAGCTTTCTTT. Encoded protein: CASSPTPWGGTEAFF.